These 2 T cell receptor beta chains were all obtained from the same sample, sequenced in a study of response to subunit inactivated influenza vaccine. MiXCR, applied by TCRdb to the RT-PCR reads, yields one record per CDR3 protein. The sample comprises roughly 780,000 distinct CDR3 sequences, 15% to 20% of which are singletons, and approximately 10% rests with the top ten. Sample: PBMCs from blood, taken around 5 days after vaccination. The receptors were sampled from a man over 45 who received an inactivated influenza vaccine.

The chain links TRBV3-1 to TRBJ1-2; TRBD1 agrees at 7 bases. Germline loops: CDR1 LGHDT, CDR2 YNNKEL (reference sequence). The CDR3 totals 15 residues. With V trimmed by 2 bases and J by 6 bases, 9 bases remained unmatched. The CDR3 DNA follows: TGTGCCAGCAGCCAAAGTTTGGGACAGAATCATGGCTACACCTTC. Amino acid sequence: CASSQSLGQNHGYTF.

The genes are TRBV2 and TRBJ2-3; D is ambiguous. Germline loops: CDR1 SNHLY, CDR2 FYNNEI. V was pared by 7 bases and J by 1 base, with 18 bases between. This CDR3 has 16 residues. The CDR3: CASTLGPIVGTDTQYF. The DNA for the CDR3 is TGTGCCAGCACCCTCGGGCCCATTGTGGGCACAGATACGCAGTATTTT. Together with reference TRBV2 and TRBJ2-3, the CDR3 gives the full variable domain: EPEVTQTPSHQVTQMGQEVILRCVPISNHLYFYWYRQILGQKVEFLVSFYNNEISEKSEIFDDQFSVERPDGSNFTLKIRSTKLEDSAMYFCASTLGPIVGTDTQYFGPGTRLTVL.